This record covers a single T cell receptor beta chain. Its antigen is not known. The CDR3 is 13 amino acids. Germline V gene lookup returns CDR1 MDHEN and CDR2 SYDVKM. J lost 15 bases, V lost 2 bases, and 8 bases had no gene match. PCR involved 60 Vbeta and 13 Jbeta primers. Clones were read by immunoSEQ multiplex PCR, and TCRdb kept only the in-frame ones, dropping some. The data contain around 200,000 clones, 75% of them singletons. This entry is derived from a study of cytomegalovirus exposure and HLA in healthy donors. Study outcomes and limitations: An observed cluster of highly shared sequence variants was recorded as a likely sequencing artifact.

Sequenced material: PBMCs. The chain uses TRBV28 and TRBJ2-1, with TRBD2 matching over 9 bases. The origin of this receptor is a male donor in good health and CMV-seronegative. The CDR3: CASSLVYSGSRFF. The DNA for the CDR3 is TGTGCCAGCAGTTTAGTCTATAGCGGGAGCAGGTTCTTC.